The present TCR beta chain was sequenced within a study of tumor-infiltrating lymphocytes in localized non-small cell lung cancer. For the study at large: Tumor tissue and non-adjacent uninvolved lung came from each patient.

Sequenced by immunoSEQ multiplex PCR; TCRdb stores in-frame clones only, minus some. The table lists about 12,000 clones, 65% to 85% of them singletons. Trimming left V 0 bases short and J 2 bases short, with 4 bases between. Germline V gene data show CDR1 as SGHVS and CDR2 as FNYEAQ. CDR3 length: 13 amino acids. Points from the study as a whole: Immunotypes IM1 and IM2 had similar TCR-derived T-cell fractions.

As regards this clone: The antigen is undetermined.

This TCR was recovered from a human donor with non-small cell lung cancer. The V call is TRBV7-6, the J call TRBJ1-1; D remains unclear. The specimen sequenced was lung tumor tissue. DNA of the CDR3: TGTGCCAGCAGCTTAGCAGGAAACACTGAAGCTTTCTTT. It is translated as CASSLAGNTEAFF.